This TCR beta chain was sequenced in a study of cytomegalovirus exposure and HLA in healthy donors. V was cut by 5 bases and J by 0 bases, with 10 bases left in between. CDR1 SGHTA and CDR2 FQGNSA come from the germline V gene. This CDR3 is built from 14 residues. The study ran its PCR with 60 Vbeta and 13 Jbeta primers. Produced via immunoSEQ multiplex PCR; TCRdb's table is partial and in-frame only. The sample is made up of 45,000 to 55,000 clones, and the top ten hold approximately 11% of it. The rearrangement joins TRBV7-2 to TRBJ1-2; tentative D call: TRBD1 (5 bases). Sample: PBMCs. The TCR originated in a woman aged 45 to 65 in good health and CMV-seropositive. CDR3 sequence (DNA): TGTGCCAGCAGCCGCGGGGGATCTAACTATGGCTACACCTTC. Translated, it gives CASSRGGSNYGYTF.